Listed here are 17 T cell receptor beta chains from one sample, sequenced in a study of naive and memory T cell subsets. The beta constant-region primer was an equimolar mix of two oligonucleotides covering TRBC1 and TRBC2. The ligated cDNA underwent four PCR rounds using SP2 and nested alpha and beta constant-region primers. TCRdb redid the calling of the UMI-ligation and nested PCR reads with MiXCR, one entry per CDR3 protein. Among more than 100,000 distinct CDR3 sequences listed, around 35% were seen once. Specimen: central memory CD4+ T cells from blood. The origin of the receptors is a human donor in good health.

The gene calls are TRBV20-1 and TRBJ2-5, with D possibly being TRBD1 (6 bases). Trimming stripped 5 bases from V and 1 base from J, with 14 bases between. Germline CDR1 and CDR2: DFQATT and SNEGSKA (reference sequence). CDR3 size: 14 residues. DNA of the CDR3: TGCAGTGCTGAACAGGGCTGGGTCCAAGAGACCCAGTACTTC. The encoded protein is CSAEQGWVQETQYF.

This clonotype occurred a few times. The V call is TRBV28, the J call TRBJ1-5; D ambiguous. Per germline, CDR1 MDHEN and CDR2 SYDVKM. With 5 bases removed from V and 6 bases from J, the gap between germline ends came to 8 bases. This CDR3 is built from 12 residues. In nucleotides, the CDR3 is TGTGCCAGCAGTATCAATCCTCAGCCCCAGCATTTT. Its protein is CASSINPQPQHF.

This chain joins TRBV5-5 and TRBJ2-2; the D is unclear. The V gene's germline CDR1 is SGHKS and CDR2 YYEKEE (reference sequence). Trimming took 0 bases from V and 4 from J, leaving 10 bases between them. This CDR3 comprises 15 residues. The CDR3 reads CASSLVAGPTGELFF. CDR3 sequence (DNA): TGTGCCAGCAGCTTGGTGGCAGGCCCCACCGGGGAGCTGTTTTTT.

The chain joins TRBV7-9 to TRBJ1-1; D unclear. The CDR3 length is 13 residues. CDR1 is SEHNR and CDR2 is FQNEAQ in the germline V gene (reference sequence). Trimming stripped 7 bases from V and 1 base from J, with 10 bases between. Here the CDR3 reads CASTELWNTEAFF. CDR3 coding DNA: TGTGCCAGCACCGAATTATGGAACACTGAAGCTTTCTTT.

The CDR3 reads CASSSRAGEGQETQYF. CDR3 in DNA: TGTGCCAGCAGCTCTAGGGCAGGGGAAGGCCAAGAGACCCAGTACTTC. V is TRBV7-2 and J is TRBJ2-5; D is perhaps TRBD1 (6 bases). The V gene's germline CDR1 is SGHTA and CDR2 FQGNSA. The V end lost 4 bases, the J end lost 1 base, and 16 bases lay between the germline ends. There are 16 residues in the CDR3.

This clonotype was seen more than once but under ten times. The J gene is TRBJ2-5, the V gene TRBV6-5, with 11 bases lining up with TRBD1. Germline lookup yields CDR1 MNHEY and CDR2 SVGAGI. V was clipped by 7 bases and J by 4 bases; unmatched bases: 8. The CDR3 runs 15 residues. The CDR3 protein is CASKPRTGGLETQYF. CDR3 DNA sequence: TGTGCCAGCAAACCCCGGACAGGGGGCTTAGAGACCCAGTACTTC.

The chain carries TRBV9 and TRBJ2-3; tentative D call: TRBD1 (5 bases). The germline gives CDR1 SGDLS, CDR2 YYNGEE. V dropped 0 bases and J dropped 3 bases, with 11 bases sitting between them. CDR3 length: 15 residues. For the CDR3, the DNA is TGTGCCAGCAGCGTAGCGTCCAGGGCGACAGATACGCAGTATTTT. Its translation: CASSVASRATDTQYF.

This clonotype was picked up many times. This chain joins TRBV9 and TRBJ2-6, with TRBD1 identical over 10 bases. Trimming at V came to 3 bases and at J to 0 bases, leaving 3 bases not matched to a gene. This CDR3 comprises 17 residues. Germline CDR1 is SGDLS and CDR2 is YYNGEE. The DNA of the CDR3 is TGTGCCAGCAGCGCGACAGGGGGCCTCTCTGGGGCCAACGTCCTGACTTTC. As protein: CASSATGGLSGANVLTF.

The CDR3 coding sequence is TGTGCCAGCAGCTTTGGTCGTTCGGTCCTGACAGAAGAGACCCAGTACTTC. Protein product: CASSFGRSVLTEETQYF. The V call is TRBV11-2, the J call TRBJ2-5; D is perhaps TRBD1 (5 bases). The CDR3 has 17 amino acids. Germline V gene lookup returns CDR1 SGHAT and CDR2 FQNNGV. V was pared by 3 bases and J by 3 bases, with 20 bases between.

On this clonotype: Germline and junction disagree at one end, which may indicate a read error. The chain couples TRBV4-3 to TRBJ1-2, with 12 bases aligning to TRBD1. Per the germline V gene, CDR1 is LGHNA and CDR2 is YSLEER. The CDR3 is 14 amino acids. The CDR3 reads CASSQLGTGGAGAF. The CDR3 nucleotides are TGCGCCAGCAGCCAGTTGGGGACAGGGGGCGCCGGGGCCTTC.

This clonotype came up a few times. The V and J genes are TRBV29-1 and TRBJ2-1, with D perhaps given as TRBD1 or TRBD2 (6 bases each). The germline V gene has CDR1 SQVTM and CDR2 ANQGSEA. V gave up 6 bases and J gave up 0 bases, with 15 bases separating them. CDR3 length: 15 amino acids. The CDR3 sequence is CSVRGDSGSYNEQFF. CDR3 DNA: TGCAGCGTGAGGGGGGATTCGGGCTCCTACAATGAGCAGTTCTTC.

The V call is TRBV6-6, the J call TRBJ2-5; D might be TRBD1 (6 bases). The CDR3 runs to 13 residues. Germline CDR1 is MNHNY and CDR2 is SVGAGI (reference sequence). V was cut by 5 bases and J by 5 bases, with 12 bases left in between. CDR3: CASSPQGSETQYF. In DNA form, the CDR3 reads TGTGCCAGCAGTCCACAGGGTTCGGAGACCCAGTACTTC.

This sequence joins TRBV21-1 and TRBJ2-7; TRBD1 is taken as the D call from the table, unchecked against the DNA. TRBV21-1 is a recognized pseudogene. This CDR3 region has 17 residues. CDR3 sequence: CASSNTQGTGGKYEQYF. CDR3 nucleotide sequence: TGTGCCAGCAGCAACACCCAGGGGACAGGGGGGAAGTACGAGCAGTACTTC.

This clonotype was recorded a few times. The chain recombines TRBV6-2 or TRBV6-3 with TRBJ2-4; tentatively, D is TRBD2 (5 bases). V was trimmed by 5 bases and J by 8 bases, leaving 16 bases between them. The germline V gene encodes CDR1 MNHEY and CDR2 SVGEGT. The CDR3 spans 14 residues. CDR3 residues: CASSPIPPGDIQYF. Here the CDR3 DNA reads TGTGCCAGCAGTCCTATCCCCCCCGGGGACATTCAGTACTTC.

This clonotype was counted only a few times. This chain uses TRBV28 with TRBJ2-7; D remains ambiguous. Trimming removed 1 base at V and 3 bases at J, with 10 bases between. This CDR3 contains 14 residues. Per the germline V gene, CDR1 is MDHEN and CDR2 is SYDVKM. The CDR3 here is CASSLSRRDYEQYF. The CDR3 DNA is TGTGCCAGCAGTTTATCCCGAAGGGACTACGAGCAGTACTTC.

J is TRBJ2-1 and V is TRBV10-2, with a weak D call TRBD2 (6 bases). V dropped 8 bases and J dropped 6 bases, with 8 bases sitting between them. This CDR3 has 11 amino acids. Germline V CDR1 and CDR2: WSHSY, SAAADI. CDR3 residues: CASDSGNEQFF. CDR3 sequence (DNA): TGCGCCAGCGATAGCGGCAATGAGCAGTTCTTC.

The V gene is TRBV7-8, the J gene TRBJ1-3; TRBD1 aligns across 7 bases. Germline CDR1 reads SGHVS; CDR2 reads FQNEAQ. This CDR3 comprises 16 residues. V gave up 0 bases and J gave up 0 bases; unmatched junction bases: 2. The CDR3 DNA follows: TGTGCCAGCAGCTTAGCGAACAGGGGCTCTGGAAACACCATATATTTT. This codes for CASSLANRGSGNTIYF.